A selection of T cell receptor beta chains follows, all from one sample in a study of blood T cells in healthy people across ages. One entry per CDR3 protein, called by TCRdb with MiXCR from the 5' RACE reads. The table records some 1.8 million distinct CDR3 sequences, about 39% of them present only once. Sequenced sample: blood. The receptors come from a human donor in good health. CDR3s include the opening cysteine and the closing phenylalanine or tryptophan. Clone size is not always given. Where it is, it says once, few, many or a class for expanded clones.

J gene: TRBJ1-2
V gene: TRBV7-6
clone size: few
CDR3 protein: CASSLDFNYGYTF

J gene: TRBJ1-1
V gene: TRBV7-2
clone size: .
CDR3 protein: CASSLLTGLWTEAFF

J gene: TRBJ1-1
V gene: TRBV14
clone size: few
CDR3 protein: CASSQVTGDTEAFF

J gene: TRBJ2-1
V gene: TRBV7-2
clone size: .
CDR3 protein: CASSWMRGGEQFF

J gene: TRBJ1-1
V gene: TRBV5-1
clone size: few
CDR3 protein: CASSLEASLNTEAFF

J gene: TRBJ1-4
V gene: TRBV20-1
clone size: many
CDR3 protein: CSVGGSTNEKLFF

J gene: TRBJ2-7
V gene: TRBV5-1
clone size: .
CDR3 protein: CASTSTVGRRGEQYF

J gene: TRBJ2-7
V gene: TRBV4-3
clone size: few
CDR3 protein: CASSLSADPYEQYF

J gene: TRBJ2-1
V gene: TRBV29-1
clone size: .
CDR3 protein: CSARTSNSGGLNEQFF

J gene: TRBJ2-7
V gene: TRBV6-1
clone size: .
CDR3 protein: CASSGLAGYYEQYF

J gene: TRBJ2-7
V gene: TRBV9
clone size: few
CDR3 protein: CASSALAGGSFLYEQYF

J gene: TRBJ1-2
V gene: TRBV6-1
clone size: few
CDR3 protein: CASKRDYGYTF

J gene: TRBJ1-4
V gene: TRBV4-3
clone size: .
CDR3 protein: CASNRNINRGDEKLFF

J gene: TRBJ1-1
V gene: TRBV4-3
clone size: .
CDR3 protein: CASSQSVGSLNTEAFF

J gene: TRBJ2-1
V gene: TRBV29-1
clone size: few
CDR3 protein: CSIWTSDKRNEQFF

J gene: TRBJ1-1
V gene: TRBV20-1
clone size: .
CDR3 protein: CSATQGDGTEAFF

J gene: TRBJ2-7
V gene: TRBV6-5
clone size: .
CDR3 protein: CASSPRIPPGEQYF

J gene: TRBJ1-1
V gene: TRBV12-3/TRBV12-4
clone size: .
CDR3 protein: CASSFSDRATEAFF

J gene: TRBJ2-3
V gene: TRBV7-2
clone size: .
CDR3 protein: CASSSRDRTVDTQYF

J gene: TRBJ1-1
V gene: TRBV10-3
clone size: few
CDR3 protein: CAIQGQGGGTEAFF

J gene: TRBJ1-4
V gene: TRBV28
clone size: .
CDR3 protein: CASSVLTGGLFF

J gene: TRBJ2-7
V gene: TRBV29-1
clone size: many
CDR3 protein: CSVDLGYEQYF

J gene: TRBJ1-1
V gene: TRBV5-1
clone size: few
CDR3 protein: CASSFQNGGTEAFF

J gene: TRBJ2-2
V gene: TRBV4-2
clone size: .
CDR3 protein: CASSADRERNGELFF

J gene: TRBJ1-1
V gene: TRBV29-1
clone size: .
CDR3 protein: CSVEDPFLNTEAFF

J gene: TRBJ2-3
V gene: TRBV29-1
clone size: few
CDR3 protein: CSAGDSTDTQYF

J gene: TRBJ1-2
V gene: TRBV12-3/TRBV12-4
clone size: .
CDR3 protein: CASSLVGTDPNGYTF

J gene: TRBJ2-7
V gene: TRBV5-1
clone size: few
CDR3 protein: CASSLSSQGASYEQYF

J gene: TRBJ1-4
V gene: TRBV28
clone size: .
CDR3 protein: CASSFPREKLFF

J gene: TRBJ2-6
V gene: TRBV15
clone size: few
CDR3 protein: CATSRVPGSVAGANVLTF

J gene: TRBJ2-2
V gene: TRBV7-8
clone size: .
CDR3 protein: CASSLYRGRNTGELFF

J gene: TRBJ2-1
V gene: TRBV20-1
clone size: .
CDR3 protein: CSARDDRVNNEQFF

J gene: TRBJ2-7
V gene: TRBV5-5
clone size: .
CDR3 protein: CASRQGTERVYEQYF

J gene: TRBJ1-1
V gene: TRBV7-9
clone size: .
CDR3 protein: CASSFTGEVTEAFF

J gene: TRBJ1-6
V gene: TRBV6-5
clone size: .
CDR3 protein: CASNAYRSYNSPLHF

J gene: TRBJ2-5
V gene: TRBV20-1
clone size: few
CDR3 protein: CSARGDGGGLETQYF

J gene: TRBJ2-7
V gene: TRBV6-2/TRBV6-3
clone size: .
CDR3 protein: CASSYGTTASYEQYF

J gene: TRBJ2-3
V gene: TRBV12-3/TRBV12-4
clone size: few
CDR3 protein: CASSLGFFTDTQYF

J gene: TRBJ2-7
V gene: TRBV20-1
clone size: few
CDR3 protein: CSASAEQYF

J gene: .
V gene: TRBV2
clone size: .
CDR3 protein: CASSEGMTRTYEQYF

J gene: TRBJ2-1
V gene: TRBV4-2
clone size: .
CDR3 protein: CASSHYSGGVNEQFF

J gene: TRBJ2-1
V gene: TRBV7-8
clone size: .
CDR3 protein: CASSPRTSEGQSSYNEQFF

J gene: TRBJ2-2
V gene: TRBV7-2
clone size: .
CDR3 protein: CASCSRGTGPGELFF

J gene: TRBJ1-4
V gene: TRBV20-1
clone size: .
CDR3 protein: CSARDLETTNEKLFF

J gene: TRBJ1-2
V gene: TRBV6-2/TRBV6-3
clone size: many
CDR3 protein: CASSRDRTYGYTF

J gene: TRBJ2-4
V gene: TRBV4-2
clone size: few
CDR3 protein: CASSRGLQQGGNIQYF

J gene: TRBJ1-2
V gene: TRBV29-1
clone size: once
CDR3 protein: CSVTGRATRDYTF

J gene: TRBJ2-3
V gene: TRBV7-2
clone size: few
CDR3 protein: CASTTDTPSTDTQYF

J gene: TRBJ2-1
V gene: TRBV7-2
clone size: few
CDR3 protein: CASSLALGSRGENEQFF

J gene: TRBJ1-2
V gene: TRBV28
clone size: once
CDR3 protein: CASFLAPTQGNGYTF

J gene: TRBJ1-6
V gene: TRBV6-2/TRBV6-3
clone size: .
CDR3 protein: CASSPGTLSSYNSPLHF

J gene: TRBJ2-3
V gene: TRBV9
clone size: few
CDR3 protein: CASSVGPLTDTQYF

J gene: TRBJ2-3
V gene: TRBV5-5
clone size: .
CDR3 protein: CASSLFRFAVDPDTQYF

J gene: TRBJ2-7
V gene: TRBV29-1
clone size: few
CDR3 protein: CSASRDPRDDEQYF